The clone carrying this TCR beta chain came up a few times. Its matching antigen is unknown. Specified time point: pre-sensitization, week 0. Treatment meaning: therapeutic diphenylcyclopropenone sensitization with weekly scalp DPC. Donors, patients with alopecia ranging from 18 to 70 years old and judged suitable for DPC, provided samples. This sample is part of a study of human T cells and chemical hapten exposure. Study background: Patients, largely female, had alopecia areata, totalis or universalis. Small pooled library volume differences mainly caused per-sample TCR yield variation. Study-level findings and limits: Healthy people's immune response may differ from that of the donors, who had alopecia.

TCRdb passed the RACE reads through MiXCR, listing each CDR3 protein once. Among fewer than 300,000 distinct CDR3 sequences listed, about 9.4% were seen once. The CDR3 totals 16 residues. Germline assignment: CDR1 DFQATT and CDR2 SNEGSKA (reference sequence). Trimming took off 1 base at V and 0 bases at J, with 15 bases between the two ends. The TCR was taken from a woman aged 40 to 50 with alopecia areata. Some clones in this sample may be carry-over from other donors' samples. The chain recombines TRBV20-1 with TRBJ1-1, with D possibly TRBD1 on 5 matching bases. The source material was whole blood, sampled in connection with sensitization to the hapten diphenylcyclopropenone (DPC). This chain's CDR3 is CSARGPRTDMNTEAFF. CDR3 bases: TGCAGTGCTAGAGGCCCCCGGACGGACATGAACACTGAAGCTTTCTTT.